The T cell receptor beta chain described here comes from a study of T cell responses to AZD1222 COVID-19 vaccine. The study's findings and limits: Across the whole spike, CD4 TCRs peaked at regions 160-218 and 743-854. White British ancestry dominated among donors, who included more females, and clonal diversity was possibly underestimated. Variant regions that are unmutated are reportedly the target of nearly half of spike-specific TCRs.

On this clone itself: Its antigen is as yet unknown.

Losses at the gene ends were 4 bases for V and 8 bases for J; bases not matched to a gene: 5. CDR1 is SGHNT, CDR2 YYREEE, per germline (reference sequence). This CDR3 comprises 14 residues. Libraries were prepared by immunoSEQ multiplex PCR; TCRdb keeps only in-frame clonotypes and omits some of them. The sample shows around 130,000 clones, about 90% of them seen only once. This chain connects TRBV5-4 to TRBJ2-2; 10 nucleotides agree with TRBD2. This specimen consisted of peripheral blood, obtained on day 0 of AZD1222 vaccination. The source is an adult in good health. CDR3 in amino acids: CASSIGLAEGELFF. CDR3 bases: TGTGCCAGCAGCATTGGACTAGCGGAGGGGGAGCTGTTTTTT. Combining the CDR3 with reference TRBV5-4 and TRBJ2-2 gives the whole variable domain ETGVTQSPTHLIKTRGQQVTLRCSSQSGHNTVSWYQQALGQGPQFIFQYYREEENGRGNFPPRFSGLQFPNYSSELNVNALELDDSALYLCASSIGLAEGELFFGEGSRLTVL.